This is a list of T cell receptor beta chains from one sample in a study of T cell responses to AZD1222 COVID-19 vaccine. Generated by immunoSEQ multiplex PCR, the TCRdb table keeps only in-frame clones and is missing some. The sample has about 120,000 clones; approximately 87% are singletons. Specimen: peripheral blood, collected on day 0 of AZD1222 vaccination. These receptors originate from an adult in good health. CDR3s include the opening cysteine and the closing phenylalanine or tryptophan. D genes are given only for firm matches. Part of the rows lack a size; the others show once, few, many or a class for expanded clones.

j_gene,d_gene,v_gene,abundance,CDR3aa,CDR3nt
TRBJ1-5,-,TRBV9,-,CASTPRTGGAPGNQPQHF,TGTGCCAGCACCCCACGGACGGGGGGCGCCCCGGGGAATCAGCCCCAGCATTTT
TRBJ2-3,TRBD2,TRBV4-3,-,CASSQGYSGVVDTQYF,TGCGCCAGCAGCCAAGGGTATAGCGGGGTGGTAGATACGCAGTATTTT
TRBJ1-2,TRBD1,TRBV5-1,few,CASSLADSGTGDRYTF,TGCGCCAGCAGCTTGGCCGATTCCGGGACAGGGGATCGCTACACCTTC
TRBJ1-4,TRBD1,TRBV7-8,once,CASSPKQGQGGEKLFF,TGTGCCAGCAGCCCTAAACAGGGACAGGGTGGCGAAAAACTGTTTTTT
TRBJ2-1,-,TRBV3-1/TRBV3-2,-,CASSPSSTPYNEQFF,TGTGCCAGCAGCCCGAGCTCGACCCCCTACAATGAGCAGTTCTTC
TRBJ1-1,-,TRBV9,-,CASSLGREVNTEAFF,TGTGCCAGCAGCCTGGGACGAGAAGTGAACACTGAAGCTTTCTTT
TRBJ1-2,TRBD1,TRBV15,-,CATSLRQGVYTDGYTF,TGTGCCACCAGCTTACGACAGGGAGTTTATACTGATGGCTACACCTTC
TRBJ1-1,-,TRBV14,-,CASSQDLRGTNTEAFF,TGTGCCAGCAGCCAAGATCTTAGGGGAACGAACACTGAAGCTTTCTTT
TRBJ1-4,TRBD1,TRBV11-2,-,CASSLVSNPGGRNEKLFF,TGTGCCAGCAGCTTAGTGAGCAACCCAGGGGGACGGAATGAAAAACTGTTTTTT
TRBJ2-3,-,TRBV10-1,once,CASSRGAPRDTQYF,TGCGCCAGCAGTCGGGGGGCTCCTCGGGATACGCAGTATTTT
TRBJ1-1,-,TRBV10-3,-,CAISLGGIDAEAFF,TGTGCCATCTCCCTCGGGGGGATAGACGCTGAAGCTTTCTTT
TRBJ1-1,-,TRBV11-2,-,CASSLYRPKTEAFF,TGTGCCAGCAGCTTATACCGCCCTAAGACTGAAGCTTTCTTT
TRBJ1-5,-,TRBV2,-,CASSEWGAQSFSNQPQHF,TGTGCCAGCAGTGAATGGGGGGCGCAAAGTTTTAGCAATCAGCCCCAGCATTTT
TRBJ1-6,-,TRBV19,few,CASSMGRDNSPLHF,TGTGCCAGTAGTATGGGCAGGGATAATTCACCCCTCCACTTT
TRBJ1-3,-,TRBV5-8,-,CASSHDRTYLPENTIYF,TGTGCCAGCAGCCACGACAGGACATATCTACCCGAAAACACCATATATTTT
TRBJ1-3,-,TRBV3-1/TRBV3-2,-,CASSQGAGGGNTIYF,TGTGCCAGCAGCCAAGGAGCAGGTGGCGGAAACACCATATATTTT
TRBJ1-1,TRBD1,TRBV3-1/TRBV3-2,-,CASSLGDRGTEAFF,TGTGCCAGCAGCCTCGGGGACAGGGGAACTGAAGCTTTCTTT
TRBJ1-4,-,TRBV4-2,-,CASSPVISGWDEKLFF,TGTGCCAGCAGCCCCGTAATTTCGGGGTGGGATGAAAAACTGTTTTTT
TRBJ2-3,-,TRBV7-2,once,CASSLFVAGTDTQYF,TGTGCCAGCAGCTTATTCGTCGCTGGCACAGATACGCAGTATTTT
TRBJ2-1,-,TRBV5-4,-,CASSPPSGVSYNEQFF,TGTGCCAGCAGCCCACCGTCCGGAGTCTCCTACAATGAGCAGTTCTTC
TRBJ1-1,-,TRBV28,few,CASTGQKLENTEAFF,TGTGCCAGCACCGGACAGAAACTAGAGAACACTGAAGCTTTCTTT
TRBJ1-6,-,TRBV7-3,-,CASSLSGQAGSPLHF,TGTGCCAGCAGCTTGTCAGGCCAGGCGGGTTCACCCCTCCACTTT
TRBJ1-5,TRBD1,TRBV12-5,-,CASGGTGDQPQHF,TGTGCTAGTGGTGGGACAGGGGATCAGCCCCAGCATTTT
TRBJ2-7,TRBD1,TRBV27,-,CASSLKALQGAVYEQYF,TGTGCCAGCAGTTTAAAGGCCCTACAGGGGGCGGTATACGAGCAGTACTTC
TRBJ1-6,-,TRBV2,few,CASRMTKDGRSYNSPLHF,TGTGCCAGCAGGATGACCAAGGACGGACGCTCCTATAATTCACCCCTCCACTTT
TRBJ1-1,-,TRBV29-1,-,CSVEVLGALNTEAFF,TGCAGCGTTGAAGTGTTGGGGGCGTTGAACACTGAAGCTTTCTTT
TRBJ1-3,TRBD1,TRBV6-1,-,CASSDNRDRAGNTIYF,TGTGCCAGCAGTGACAACCGGGACAGGGCTGGAAACACCATATATTTT
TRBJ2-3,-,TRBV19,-,CASSTIPGDTQYF,TGTGCCAGTAGTACAATTCCCGGAGATACGCAGTATTTT
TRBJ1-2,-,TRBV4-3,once,CASSQDRGLGYGYTF,TGCGCCAGCAGCCAAGATCGGGGTTTGGGCTATGGCTACACCTTC
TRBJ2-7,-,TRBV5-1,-,CASSLHGEQYF,TGCGCCAGCAGCTTACATGGGGAGCAGTACTTC
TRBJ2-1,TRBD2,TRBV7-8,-,CASSWTRGGREQFF,TGTGCCAGCAGCTGGACGCGGGGGGGCCGGGAGCAGTTCTTC
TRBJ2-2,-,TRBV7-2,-,CASSLDLAGQGELFF,TGTGCCAGCAGCTTAGATTTAGCGGGACAGGGGGAGCTGTTTTTT
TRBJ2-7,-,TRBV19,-,CASSRGAAYEQYF,TGTGCCAGTAGTAGGGGGGCCGCCTACGAGCAGTACTTC
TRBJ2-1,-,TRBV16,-,CASTPGTQGNEQFF,TGTGCCAGCACACCCGGGACACAGGGTAATGAGCAGTTCTTC
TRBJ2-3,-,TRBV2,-,CASVGAAADTQYF,TGTGCCAGCGTGGGGGCAGCGGCAGATACGCAGTATTTT
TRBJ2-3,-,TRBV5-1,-,CASRKDVSTDTQYF,TGCGCCAGCAGAAAGGACGTTAGCACAGATACGCAGTATTTT
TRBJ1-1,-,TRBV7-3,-,CASSLIAGNTEAFF,TGTGCCAGCAGCTTAATAGCTGGGAACACTGAAGCTTTCTTT
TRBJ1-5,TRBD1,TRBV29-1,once,CSAYLTGSNQPQHF,TGCAGCGCTTATCTGACAGGGAGCAATCAGCCCCAGCATTTT
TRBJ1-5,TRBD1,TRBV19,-,CASDRGGPSNQPQHF,TGTGCCAGCGACAGGGGAGGACCTAGCAATCAGCCCCAGCATTTT
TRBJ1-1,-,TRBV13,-,CASSSRRYTEAFF,TGTGCCAGCAGCTCAAGGAGGTACACTGAAGCTTTCTTT
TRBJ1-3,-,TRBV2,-,CASTALSGNTIYF,TGTGCCAGCACGGCTCTCTCTGGAAACACCATATATTTT
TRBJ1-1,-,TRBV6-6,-,CASSSLRNTEAFF,TGTGCCAGCAGTTCCCTTCGAAACACTGAAGCTTTCTTT
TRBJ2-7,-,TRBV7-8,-,CASSLTVPDEQYF,TGTGCCAGCAGCTTGACCGTCCCCGACGAGCAGTACTTC
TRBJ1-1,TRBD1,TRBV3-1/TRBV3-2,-,CASSQWDRVKGTEAFF,TGTGCCAGCAGCCAATGGGACAGGGTAAAGGGGACTGAAGCTTTCTTT
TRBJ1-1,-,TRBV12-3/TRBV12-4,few,CASSLRTGFEAFF,TGTGCCAGCAGTTTAAGAACAGGGTTTGAAGCTTTCTTT
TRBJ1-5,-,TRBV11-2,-,CASSLVSGINQPQHF,TGTGCCAGCAGCTTAGTGTCGGGGATCAATCAGCCCCAGCATTTT
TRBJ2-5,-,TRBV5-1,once,CASRGVVAVAETQYF,TGCGCCAGCAGGGGTGTTGTGGCGGTGGCAGAGACCCAGTACTTC
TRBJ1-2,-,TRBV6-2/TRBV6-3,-,CASSPTITPANYGYTF,TGTGCCAGCAGCCCTACCATCACCCCAGCTAACTATGGCTACACCTTC
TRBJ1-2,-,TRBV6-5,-,CASSYGGGQAYGYTF,TGTGCCAGCAGTTACGGTGGCGGCCAGGCGTATGGCTACACCTTC
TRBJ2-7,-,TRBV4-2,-,CASSQVGDQAEQYF,TGTGCCAGCAGCCAAGTCGGGGACCAGGCCGAGCAGTACTTC
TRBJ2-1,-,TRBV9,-,CASSLGQLNEQFF,TGTGCCAGCAGCTTAGGACAGCTGAATGAGCAGTTCTTC
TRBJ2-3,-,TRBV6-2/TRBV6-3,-,CASSSILGPSDTQYF,TGTGCCAGCAGTTCGATTCTCGGACCCTCCGATACGCAGTATTTT
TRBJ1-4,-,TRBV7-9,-,CASSFAGQHYNEKLFF,TGTGCCAGCAGCTTTGCTGGACAGCATTATAATGAAAAACTGTTTTTT
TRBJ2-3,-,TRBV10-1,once,CASSESWYTDTQYF,TGCGCCAGCAGTGAGTCCTGGTACACAGATACGCAGTATTTT